The 21 T cell receptor beta chains given below trace back to one sample, sequenced in a study of CD8+ T cells in alopecia areata. Reverse transcription of extracted RNA yielded cDNA, which provided the sequencing template. The method was immunoSEQ multiplex PCR; TCRdb's version includes in-frame clones alone and lacks a portion of them. The sample contains 110,000 or so clones, approximately 51% of which appear only once. This sample's treatment: oral pan-JAK inhibitor, 5-10 mg twice daily. The material was CD4+ T cells sorted from blood, obtained at week 24, from a patient treated with tofacitinib. These receptors all stem from a human donor with alopecia areata.

The V call is TRBV27, the J call TRBJ2-3, with 13 nucleotides matching TRBD2. V shed 6 bases and J 3 bases; nucleotides not matched to a gene: 3. Germline V gene lookup returns CDR1 MNHEY and CDR2 SMNVEV (reference sequence). This CDR3 has 15 residues. CDR3 region: CASRRLAGGTDTQYF. The CDR3 DNA reads TGTGCCAGCAGGAGACTAGCGGGGGGAACAGATACGCAGTATTTT.

This sequence joins TRBV5-1 and TRBJ2-4; weak D call: TRBD2 (6 bases). The germline V gene has CDR1 SGHRS and CDR2 YFSETQ. The CDR3 is made up of 16 amino acids. Trimming cost V 5 bases and J 14 bases, with 29 bases left between them. The CDR3 DNA reads as TGCGCCAGCAGAAAAAGCGGAGGGAAGGAAAACCCGACCGAGTACTTC. Translated, it gives CASRKSGGKENPTEYF.

The genes are TRBV14 and TRBJ1-4; a weak D match, TRBD1 (5 bases). Germline V gene data show CDR1 as SGHDN and CDR2 as FVKESK. V lost 6 bases and J 5 bases, leaving 10 bases between the germline ends. CDR3 length: 13 residues. CDR3: CASSRGLNEKLFF. The CDR3 DNA reads as TGTGCCAGCAGTCGGGGCTTAAATGAAAAACTGTTTTTT.

The table lists this clone with a few counts. The chain combines TRBV7-8 with TRBJ2-5; D unresolved. The V and J ends lost 5 bases and 5 bases respectively, with 15 bases between them. Germline V gene sequence: CDR1 SGHVS, CDR2 FQNEAQ. CDR3 length: 14 residues. The CDR3 protein is CASSTRTEGETQYF. The CDR3 DNA reads TGTGCCAGCAGCACACGGACCGAAGGGGAGACCCAGTACTTC.

This clone was detected a few times. The chain recombines TRBV11-2 with TRBJ2-2; no reliable D call. Trimming pared 3 bases from V and 7 bases from J, leaving 6 bases between. Germline V gene data show CDR1 as SGHAT and CDR2 as FQNNGV. The CDR3 has 12 amino acids. CDR3 region: CASSLNVGELFF. CDR3 bases: TGTGCCAGCAGCTTGAACGTCGGGGAGCTGTTTTTT.

This chain links TRBV27 with TRBJ2-5; a possible D gene is TRBD2 (5 bases). The CDR3 spans 13 residues. V lost 3 bases to trimming and J lost 5 bases, with 10 bases between them. Germline V CDR1 and CDR2: MNHEY, SMNVEV (reference sequence). The CDR3 loop reads CASSFPGSETQYF. The CDR3 nucleotides are TGTGCCAGCAGTTTTCCGGGGTCGGAGACCCAGTACTTC.

The rearrangement links TRBV5-1 to TRBJ2-5, with 7 bases that match TRBD1. CDR1 is SGHRS, CDR2 YFSETQ, per germline. The CDR3 sequence is 15 residues long. V trimming: 4 bases; J trimming: 4 bases; junction bases outside the gene matches: 10. The DNA of the CDR3 is TGCGCCAGCAGCACTGACAGGGCACGGGGAGAGACCCAGTACTTC. This translates into CASSTDRARGETQYF.

The V gene is TRBV5-1, the J gene TRBJ1-6; D perhaps matches TRBD1 (5 bases). The CDR3 length is 16 residues. Germline assignment: CDR1 SGHRS and CDR2 YFSETQ. V shed 4 bases and J shed 2 bases, with 13 bases lying between them. CDR3: CASSQSGGTYNSPLHF. The CDR3, as DNA: TGCGCCAGCAGCCAGAGTGGGGGGACCTATAATTCACCCCTCCACTTT.

This clone occurred a few times. This chain joins TRBV29-1 and TRBJ2-2; D is ambiguous. V lost 7 bases and J lost 6, with 6 bases in between. Per germline, CDR1 SQVTM and CDR2 ANQGSEA. The CDR3 has 10 residues. The CDR3 region is CSARSGELFF. The CDR3, as DNA: TGCAGCGCCAGGTCCGGGGAGCTGTTTTTT.

J is TRBJ2-1 and V is TRBV5-1; D is unresolved. The CDR3 length is 14 residues. Trimming cost V 2 bases and J 6 bases, with 12 bases left between them. The germline V gene encodes CDR1 SGHRS and CDR2 YFSETQ. CDR3 nucleotides: TGCGCCAGCAGCTTAGATTCACGACCCAATGAGCAGTTCTTC. This gives the protein CASSLDSRPNEQFF.

The chain recombines TRBV6-5 with TRBJ2-3; D uncertain. The CDR3 runs to 11 residues. V gave up 6 bases and J gave up 2 bases, with 3 bases separating them. CDR1 and CDR2 from the germline V gene are MNHEY and SVGAGI. This CDR3 is CASSNTDTQYF. In DNA, the CDR3 is TGTGCCAGCAGCAACACAGATACGCAGTATTTT.

This clone has only a few counts. The chain joins TRBV4-1 to TRBJ2-7; a possible D gene is TRBD2 (5 bases). V shed 4 bases and J shed 0 bases, with 13 bases lying between them. The CDR3 extends over 15 amino acids. CDR1 is MGHRA, CDR2 YSYEKL, per germline. CDR3 sequence (DNA): TGCGCCAGCAGCCCCCCGGAGGCTCTCTCCTACGAGCAGTACTTC. Protein: CASSPPEALSYEQYF.

This clone appeared once. The rearrangement links TRBV30 to TRBJ2-6; D may be TRBD1 or TRBD2 (6 bases each). Germline V gene lookup returns CDR1 GTSNPN and CDR2 SVGIG (reference sequence). The CDR3 has 19 amino acids. V was cut by 2 bases and J by 3 bases, with 23 bases left in between. The CDR3 coding sequence is TGTGCCTGGAGTAAAAGCCACTACAGGGACTCCCTTGGGGCCAACGTCCTGACTTTC. Amino acid sequence: CAWSKSHYRDSLGANVLTF.

The chain is built from TRBV30 and TRBJ2-1; 7 positions agree with TRBD2. Germline V CDR1 and CDR2: GTSNPN, SVGIG (reference sequence). Trimming cost V 5 bases and J 8 bases; bases outside gene matches: 3. The CDR3 contains 11 residues. CDR3 loop: CAWRGVDEQFF. As DNA, the CDR3 is TGTGCCTGGCGGGGGGTCGATGAGCAGTTCTTC.

The genes are TRBV7-2 and TRBJ2-7; the D is unclear. V gave up 1 base and J gave up 1 base, with 2 bases separating them. Germline assignment: CDR1 SGHTA and CDR2 FQGNSA. The CDR3 loop spans 12 amino acids. CDR3 coding DNA: TGTGCCAGCAGCTTAGGATCCTACGAGCAGTACTTC. Translation gives CASSLGSYEQYF.

This clone appeared once. The chain combines TRBV10-3 with TRBJ2-6; maybe TRBD1 (5 bases). The CDR3 totals 14 residues. Germline V gives CDR1 ENHRY, CDR2 SYGVKD. V was cut by 8 bases and J by 0 bases, with 8 bases left in between. CDR3 DNA sequence: TGTGCCATCGAAGACAGCTCTGGGGCCAACGTCCTGACTTTC. Protein product: CAIEDSSGANVLTF.

This chain joins TRBV6-5 and TRBJ1-6, with 8 positions matching TRBD1. Germline V gives CDR1 MNHEY, CDR2 SVGAGI. CDR3 length equals 15 residues. The ends lost 8 bases at V and 7 bases at J; junction bases unmatched: 10. The CDR3 sequence: CASGRQGTTNSPLHF. As DNA, the CDR3 is TGTGCCAGCGGTAGACAGGGGACCACCAATTCACCCCTCCACTTT.

The V call is TRBV5-6, the J call TRBJ2-7; D gene unclear. Germline loops: CDR1 SGHDT, CDR2 YYEEEE. This CDR3 is 15 amino acids long. V shed 2 bases and J shed 0 bases, with 12 bases lying between them. CDR3 nucleotides: TGTGCCAGCAGCTTTGGGTTCGGCAGCTCCTACGAGCAGTACTTC. This encodes CASSFGFGSSYEQYF.

A few counts support this clone. The rearrangement links TRBV29-1 to TRBJ1-2; D is unresolved. This CDR3 has 9 residues. CDR1 SQVTM and CDR2 ANQGSEA come from the germline V gene. Trimming shortened V by 2 bases and J by 12 bases, and 7 bases separated the two germline ends. CDR3 coding DNA: TGCAGCGTTGAACTGGAGAACACCTTC. The encoded protein is CSVELENTF.

This clone was recorded only once. The rearrangement joins TRBV6-6 to TRBJ1-2; TRBD1 might be the D (5 bases). The CDR3 loop spans 14 amino acids. V was trimmed by 2 bases and J by 7 bases, leaving 14 bases between them. The germline V gene has CDR1 MNHNY and CDR2 SVGAGI (reference sequence). CDR3 DNA: TGTGCCAGCAGTTACGAACCCAGGGAGCGTGGCTACACCTTC. Amino acid sequence: CASSYEPRERGYTF.

V usage is TRBV23-1 and J usage is TRBJ1-2, with D possibly being TRBD1 (6 bases). TRBV23-1 is identified as an open reading frame with a role that is uncertain. The CDR3 totals 16 residues. The germline V and J ends were trimmed by 4 bases and 8 bases, with 23 bases remaining between them. The CDR3 DNA sequence: TGCGCCAGCAGTCCCCCAGGGTCGGTACCGAGGGGGGGCTACACCTTC. Translated, it gives CASSPPGSVPRGGYTF.